The 3 T cell receptor beta chains below all came from one sample that was sequenced in a study. MiXCR, applied by TCRdb to the reads, yields one record per CDR3 protein. This sample has about 16,000 distinct CDR3 sequences, with 30% to 40% found just once. The sequenced material came from blood. These receptors all stem from a human donor.

This clonotype was counted between two and nine times. This sequence may be a read error, since a much larger clone differs from it by one base. CDR3 DNA sequence: TGCGCCAGCAGCCAAGACCCTAGCGGGAGAGACATTCAGTTCTTC. Translating gives CASSQDPSGRDIQFF. The V gene is TRBV4-3, the J gene TRBJ2-1; 10 nucleotides agree with TRBD2. With V trimmed by 0 bases and J by 13 bases, 9 bases remained unmatched. The CDR3 sequence is 15 residues long. From germline, CDR1 is LGHNA and CDR2 YSLEER.

CDR3 nucleotides: TGCGCCAGCAGCTTGGTAGTGGGCGGGAGCTCCTACGAGCAGTACTTC. Protein: CASSLVVGGSSYEQYF. The chain has TRBV5-1 and TRBJ2-7, with TRBD2 matching 7 bases. Trimming at V came to 0 bases and at J to 0 bases, leaving 6 bases not matched to a gene. Germline assignment: CDR1 SGHRS and CDR2 YFSETQ. The CDR3 consists of 16 residues.

This clonotype ranks as medium-sized. This chain connects TRBV29-1 to TRBJ2-5; a possible D gene is TRBD1 (5 bases). The CDR3 contains 14 residues. The germline V gene encodes CDR1 SQVTM and CDR2 ANQGSEA. Trimming stripped 5 bases from V and 5 bases from J, with 18 bases between. This CDR3 is CSVFGTTVGETQYF. The DNA for the CDR3 is TGCAGCGTTTTTGGTACGACAGTGGGGGAGACCCAGTACTTC.